The sequence of this TCR beta chain was determined in a study of shared clonotypes between healthy human individuals. Assay: immunoSEQ multiplex PCR; the TCRdb copy retains only in-frame clones and omits some. The table records roughly 1 million clones, about 76% of them present only once. CDR3 length equals 16 residues. V gave up 6 bases and J gave up 5 bases, with 21 bases separating them. Germline V gives CDR1 MNHEY, CDR2 SMNVEV (reference sequence). Notes on the study in general: Relative to their counterparts shared across all four donors, non-shared clonotypes exhibited diminished generation probabilities. A handful of donors shared roughly 5% of their naive CD4 clonotypes. The study's rarefaction showed incomplete sorted-subset sequencing despite large depth.

A word on this clone: As yet, its antigen is unknown.

Sequenced sample: memory CD4+ T cells sorted from blood. The subset here: CD45RA-negative fraction. The V gene is TRBV27, the J gene TRBJ2-3; D may correspond to TRBD1 or TRBD2 (5 bases each). This clonotype originated in a man between 18 and 35 years old in good health. CDR3 coding DNA: TGTGCCAGCAGGGACCCCGGGACCCTCTTCGTAGATACGCAGTATTTT. Translating gives CASRDPGTLFVDTQYF.